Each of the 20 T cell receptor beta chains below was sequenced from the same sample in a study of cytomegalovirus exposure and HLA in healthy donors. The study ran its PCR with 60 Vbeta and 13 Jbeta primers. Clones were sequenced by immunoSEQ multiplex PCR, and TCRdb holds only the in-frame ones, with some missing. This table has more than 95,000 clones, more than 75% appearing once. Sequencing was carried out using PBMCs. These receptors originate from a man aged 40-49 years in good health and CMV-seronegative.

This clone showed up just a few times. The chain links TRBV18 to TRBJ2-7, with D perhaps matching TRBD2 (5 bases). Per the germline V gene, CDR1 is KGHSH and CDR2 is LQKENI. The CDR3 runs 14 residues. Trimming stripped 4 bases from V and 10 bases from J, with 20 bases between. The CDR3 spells CASSQADGGLHQYF. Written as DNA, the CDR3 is TGTGCCAGCTCACAAGCCGACGGAGGCCTACACCAGTACTTC.

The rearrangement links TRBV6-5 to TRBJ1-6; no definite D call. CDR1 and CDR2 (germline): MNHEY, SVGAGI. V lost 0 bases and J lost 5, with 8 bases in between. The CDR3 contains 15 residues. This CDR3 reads CASSYSRQNNSPLHF. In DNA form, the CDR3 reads TGTGCCAGCAGTTACTCGCGGCAGAATAATTCACCCCTCCACTTT.

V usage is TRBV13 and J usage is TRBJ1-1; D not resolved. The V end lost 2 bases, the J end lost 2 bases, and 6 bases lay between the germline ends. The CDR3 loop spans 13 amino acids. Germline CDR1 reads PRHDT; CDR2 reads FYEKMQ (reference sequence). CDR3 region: CASSLKPNTEAFF. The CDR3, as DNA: TGTGCCAGCAGCTTAAAGCCAAACACTGAAGCTTTCTTT.

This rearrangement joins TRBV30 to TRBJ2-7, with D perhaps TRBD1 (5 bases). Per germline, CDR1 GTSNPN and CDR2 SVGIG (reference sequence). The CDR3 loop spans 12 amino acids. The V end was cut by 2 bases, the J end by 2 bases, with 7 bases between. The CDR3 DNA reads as TGTGCCTGGAGTACAGGAACCTACGAGCAGTACTTC. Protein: CAWSTGTYEQYF.

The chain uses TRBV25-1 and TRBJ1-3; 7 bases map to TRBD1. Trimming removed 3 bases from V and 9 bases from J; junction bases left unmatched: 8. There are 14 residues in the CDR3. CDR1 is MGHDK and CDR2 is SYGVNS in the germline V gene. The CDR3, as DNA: TGTGCCAGCAGTGACGAGGGGGCGTCGAGCACCATATATTTT. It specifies CASSDEGASSTIYF. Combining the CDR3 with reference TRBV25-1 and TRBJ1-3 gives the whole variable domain EADIYQTPRYLVIGTGKKITLECSQTMGHDKMYWYQQDPGMELHLIHYSYGVNSTEKGDLSSESTVSRIRTEHFPLTLESARPSHTSQYLCASSDEGASSTIYFGEGSWLTVV.

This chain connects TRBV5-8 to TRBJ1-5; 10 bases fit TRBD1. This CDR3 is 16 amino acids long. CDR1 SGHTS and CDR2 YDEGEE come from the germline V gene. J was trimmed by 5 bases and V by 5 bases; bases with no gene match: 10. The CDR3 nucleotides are TGTGCCAGCAGGCGGGGACAGGGGAAGGGGGATCAGCCCCAGCATTTT. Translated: CASRRGQGKGDQPQHF.

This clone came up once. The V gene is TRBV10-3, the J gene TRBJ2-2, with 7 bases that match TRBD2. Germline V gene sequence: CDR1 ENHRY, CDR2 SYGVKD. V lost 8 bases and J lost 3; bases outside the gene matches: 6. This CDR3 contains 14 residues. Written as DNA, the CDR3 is TGTGCCATCGGGGCAGGGAGGGACACCGGGGAGCTGTTTTTT. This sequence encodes CAIGAGRDTGELFF.

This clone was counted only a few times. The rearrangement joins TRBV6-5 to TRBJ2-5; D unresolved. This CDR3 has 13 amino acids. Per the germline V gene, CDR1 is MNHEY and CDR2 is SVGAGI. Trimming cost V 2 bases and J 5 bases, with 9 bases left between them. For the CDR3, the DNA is TGTGCCAGCAGTTACCCAGGAACGGAGACCCAGTACTTC. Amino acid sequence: CASSYPGTETQYF.

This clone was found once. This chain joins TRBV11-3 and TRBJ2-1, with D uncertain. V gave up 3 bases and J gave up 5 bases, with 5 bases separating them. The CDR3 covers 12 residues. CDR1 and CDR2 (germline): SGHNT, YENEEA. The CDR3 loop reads CASSFLNNEQFF. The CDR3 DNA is TGTGCCAGCAGCTTTTTAAACAATGAGCAGTTCTTC.

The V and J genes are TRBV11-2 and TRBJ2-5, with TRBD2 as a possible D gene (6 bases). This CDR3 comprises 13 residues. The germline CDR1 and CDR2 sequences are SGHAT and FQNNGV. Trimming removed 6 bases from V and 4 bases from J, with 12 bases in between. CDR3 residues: CASSLRGGETQYF. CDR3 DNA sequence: TGTGCCAGCAGTTTAAGGGGAGGAGAGACCCAGTACTTC. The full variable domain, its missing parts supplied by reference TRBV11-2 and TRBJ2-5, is EAGVAQSPRYKIIEKRQSVAFWCNPISGHATLYWYQQILGQGPKLLIQFQNNGVVDDSQLPKDRFSAERLKGVDSTLKIQPAKLEDSAVYLCASSLRGGETQYFGPGTRLLVL.

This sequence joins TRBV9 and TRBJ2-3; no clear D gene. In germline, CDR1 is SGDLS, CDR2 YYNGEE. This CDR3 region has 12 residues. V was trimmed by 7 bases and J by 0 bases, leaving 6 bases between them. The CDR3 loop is CASGGSTDTQYF. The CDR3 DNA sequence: TGTGCCAGCGGTGGCAGCACAGATACGCAGTATTTT.

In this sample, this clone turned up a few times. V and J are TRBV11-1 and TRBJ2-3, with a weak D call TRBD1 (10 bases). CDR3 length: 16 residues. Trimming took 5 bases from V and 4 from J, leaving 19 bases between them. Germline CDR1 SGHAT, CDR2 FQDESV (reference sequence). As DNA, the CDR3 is TGTGCCAGCAGCCTCCTAGCGGGACAGGGGCCAGATACGCAGTATTTT. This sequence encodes CASSLLAGQGPDTQYF.

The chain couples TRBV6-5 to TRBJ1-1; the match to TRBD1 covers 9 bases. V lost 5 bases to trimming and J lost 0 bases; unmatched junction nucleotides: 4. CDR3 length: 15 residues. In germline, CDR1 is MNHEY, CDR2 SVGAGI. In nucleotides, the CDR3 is TGTGCCAGCAGTCGGGGACAGGGTTTGAACACTGAAGCTTTCTTT. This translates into CASSRGQGLNTEAFF.

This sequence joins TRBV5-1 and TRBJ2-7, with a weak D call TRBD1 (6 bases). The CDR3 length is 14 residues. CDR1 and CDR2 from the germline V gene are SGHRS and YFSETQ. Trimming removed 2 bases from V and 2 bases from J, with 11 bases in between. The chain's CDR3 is CASSFDRHPYEQYF. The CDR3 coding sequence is TGCGCCAGCAGCTTCGACAGGCACCCCTACGAGCAGTACTTC.

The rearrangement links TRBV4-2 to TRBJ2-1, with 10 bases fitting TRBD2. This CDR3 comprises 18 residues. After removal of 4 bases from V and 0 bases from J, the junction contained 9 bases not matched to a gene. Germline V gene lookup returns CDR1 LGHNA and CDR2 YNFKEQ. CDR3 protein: CASSRTVLAGSSYNEQFF. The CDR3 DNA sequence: TGTGCCAGCAGCCGCACGGTACTAGCGGGGAGCTCCTACAATGAGCAGTTCTTC.

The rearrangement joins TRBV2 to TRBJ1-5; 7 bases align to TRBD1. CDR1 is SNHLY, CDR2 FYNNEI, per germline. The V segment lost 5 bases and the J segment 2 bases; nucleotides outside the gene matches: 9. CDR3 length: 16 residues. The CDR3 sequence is CASSYADRAGNQPQHF. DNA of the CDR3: TGTGCCAGCAGTTACGCAGACAGGGCGGGCAATCAGCCCCAGCATTTT.

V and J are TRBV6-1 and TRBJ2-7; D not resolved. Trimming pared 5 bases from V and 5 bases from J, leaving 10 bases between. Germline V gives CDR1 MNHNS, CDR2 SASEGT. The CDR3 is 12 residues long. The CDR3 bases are TGTGCCAGCAGTTATGGCATCCACGAGCAGTACTTC. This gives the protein CASSYGIHEQYF.

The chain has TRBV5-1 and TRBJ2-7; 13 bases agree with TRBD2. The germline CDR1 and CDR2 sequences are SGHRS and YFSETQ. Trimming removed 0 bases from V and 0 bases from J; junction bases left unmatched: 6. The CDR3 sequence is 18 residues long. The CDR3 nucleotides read TGCGCCAGCAGCTTGGTACCACTAGCGGGGGGGAGCTCCTACGAGCAGTACTTC. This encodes CASSLVPLAGGSSYEQYF.

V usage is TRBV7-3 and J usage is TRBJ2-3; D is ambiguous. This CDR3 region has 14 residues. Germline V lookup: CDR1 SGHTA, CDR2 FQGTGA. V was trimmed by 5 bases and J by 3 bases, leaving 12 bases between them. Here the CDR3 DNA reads TGTGCCAGCAGCCCGACCCCAGGAACAGATACGCAGTATTTT. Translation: CASSPTPGTDTQYF.

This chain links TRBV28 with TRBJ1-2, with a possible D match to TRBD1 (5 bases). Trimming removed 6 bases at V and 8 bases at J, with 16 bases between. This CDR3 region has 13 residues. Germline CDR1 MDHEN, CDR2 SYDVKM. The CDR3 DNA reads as TGTGCCAGCAGCACGACAGTATCCGGAGGCTACACCTTC. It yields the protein CASSTTVSGGYTF.